The rows below give T cell receptor beta chains drawn from one sample of a study of cytomegalovirus exposure and HLA in healthy donors. Assay: immunoSEQ multiplex PCR; the TCRdb copy retains only in-frame clones and omits some. The sample has some 170,000 clones; around 81% are singletons. Input material: PBMCs. The receptors originated from a woman aged 40 to 55 in good health and CMV-seronegative. Both conserved end residues are part of each CDR3. The D gene is left open where the match is weak. Not every row has a clone size; where given, it reads once, few, many or a size class.

v_gene	d_gene	j_gene	abundance	len	CDR3nt	CDR3aa
TRBV18	-	TRBJ1-2	-	14	TGTGCCAGCTCACCTTCCACAGGGTGGTATGGCTACACCTTC	CASSPSTGWYGYTF
TRBV9	TRBD2	TRBJ2-2	-	15	TGTGCCAGCAGCGTGGGACTAGCGACGATCGGGGAGCTGTTTTTT	CASSVGLATIGELFF
TRBV5-8	TRBD1	TRBJ2-5	-	15	TGTGCCAGCAGACACGGGGACAGGGCGCAAGAGACCCAGTACTTC	CASRHGDRAQETQYF
TRBV6-1	-	TRBJ2-5	few	11	TGTGCCAGCTGGGGAGAGGGGACCCAGTACTTC	CASWGEGTQYF
TRBV2	TRBD1	TRBJ1-1	-	14	TGTGCTTCAAGCGCAGGGGGAAGCAACACTGAAGCTTTCTTT	CASSAGGSNTEAFF
TRBV6-1	-	TRBJ1-2	-	13	TGTGCCATTCTATGGGGGGACTACTATGGCTACACCTTC	CAILWGDYYGYTF
TRBV11-2	-	TRBJ1-4	-	14	TGTGCCAGCAGATTGACCGACAGTAATGAAAAACTGTTTTTT	CASRLTDSNEKLFF
TRBV27	-	TRBJ2-7	-	12	TGTGCCAGCAGTTTGCCCTCGAGCGAGCAGTACTTC	CASSLPSSEQYF
TRBV6-5	-	TRBJ2-5	-	14	TGTGCCAGCTACCGCAGCAGGAACCAAGAGACCCAGTACTTC	CASYRSRNQETQYF
TRBV9	-	TRBJ1-2	-	14	TGTGCCAGCAGCGTAGCCCAGGGGAACTATGGCTACACCTTC	CASSVAQGNYGYTF
TRBV4-2	TRBD1	TRBJ2-7	-	18	TGTGCCAGCAGCCAAGACCTCGGGCAGGGGGCGACTATCTACGAGCAGTACTTC	CASSQDLGQGATIYEQYF
TRBV7-9	-	TRBJ1-1	-	12	TGTGCCAGCAGCCCGGACAGCCCTGAAGCTTTCTTT	CASSPDSPEAFF
TRBV5-1	TRBD1	TRBJ2-5	-	16	TGCGCCAGCAGCTTGGGGACAGGGGGTAACCAAGAGACCCAGTACTTC	CASSLGTGGNQETQYF
TRBV5-1	-	TRBJ2-7	-	12	TGCGCCAGCAGCTTGATGGCGGACGAGCAGTACTTC	CASSLMADEQYF
TRBV13	-	TRBJ2-4	-	14	TGTGCCAGCAGCTTAGCGGGGGTGGTAAACATTCAGTACTTC	CASSLAGVVNIQYF
TRBV19	TRBD2	TRBJ2-3	few	15	TGTGCCAGTAGTATGGGACCGGAACTAGCGGGTACGCAGTATTTT	CASSMGPELAGTQYF
TRBV18	TRBD2	TRBJ2-3	-	15	TGTGCCAGCTCACCGTTAGCGGGAGCGGTAGATACGCAGTATTTT	CASSPLAGAVDTQYF
TRBV2	TRBD2	TRBJ2-7	-	15	TGTGCCAGCAGCGTGGGACTAGCGGGACGATACGAGCAGTACTTC	CASSVGLAGRYEQYF
TRBV30	-	TRBJ1-3	-	14	TGTGCCTGGACCACGGGAAAATCTGGAAACACCATATATTTT	CAWTTGKSGNTIYF
TRBV28	TRBD2	TRBJ2-7	-	13	TGTGCCAGCAGTTTACGGGGGGCCTACGAGCAGTACTTC	CASSLRGAYEQYF
TRBV2	-	TRBJ2-1	-	14	TGTGCCAGCAGTGAAATTACGCGGAACAATGAGCAGTTCTTC	CASSEITRNNEQFF
TRBV18	-	TRBJ2-1	-	15	TGTGCCAGCTCACCACCAGCGTTCTCCTACAATGAGCAGTTCTTC	CASSPPAFSYNEQFF
TRBV2	TRBD2	TRBJ2-1	-	14	TGTGCCACTTCGCGGACTAGCACCTACAATGAGCAGTTCTTC	CATSRTSTYNEQFF
TRBV5-6	TRBD1	TRBJ1-2	-	14	TGTGCCAGCACCTTCCCGGGACAGACTTTGGGCTACACCTTC	CASTFPGQTLGYTF
TRBV5-4	-	TRBJ2-1	-	16	TGTGCCAGCAGCTTGGATGAGGGCGCTCCTTACAATGAGCAGTTCTTC	CASSLDEGAPYNEQFF
TRBV7-9	TRBD1	TRBJ2-5	-	14	TGTGCCAGCAGCTTAACAGGGGACCAAGAGACCCAGTACTTC	CASSLTGDQETQYF
TRBV5-8	-	TRBJ1-1	few	14	TGTGCCAGCAGCTTGGGGAGGGTGAACACTGAAGCTTTCTTT	CASSLGRVNTEAFF
TRBV15	-	TRBJ2-5	-	14	TGTGCCACCAGCAGAGATTCAGGTTACGAGACCCAGTACTTC	CATSRDSGYETQYF
TRBV28	-	TRBJ2-3	-	12	TGTGCCAGCCAGACTAGGGCAGATACGCAGTATTTT	CASQTRADTQYF
TRBV19	-	TRBJ1-5	once	15	TGTGCCAGTAGAGGAGGGAGCGATAGCAATCAGCCCCAGCATTTT	CASRGGSDSNQPQHF
TRBV11-2	TRBD2	TRBJ2-7	-	19	TGTGCCAGCAGCCCATTTAGTGGAGGACTAGCGGGAGGGTTAAGAGAGCAGTACTTC	CASSPFSGGLAGGLREQYF
TRBV5-6	-	TRBJ1-5	-	15	TGTGCCAGCAGCTTGTGGTCCGGGTACAATCAGCCCCAGCATTTT	CASSLWSGYNQPQHF